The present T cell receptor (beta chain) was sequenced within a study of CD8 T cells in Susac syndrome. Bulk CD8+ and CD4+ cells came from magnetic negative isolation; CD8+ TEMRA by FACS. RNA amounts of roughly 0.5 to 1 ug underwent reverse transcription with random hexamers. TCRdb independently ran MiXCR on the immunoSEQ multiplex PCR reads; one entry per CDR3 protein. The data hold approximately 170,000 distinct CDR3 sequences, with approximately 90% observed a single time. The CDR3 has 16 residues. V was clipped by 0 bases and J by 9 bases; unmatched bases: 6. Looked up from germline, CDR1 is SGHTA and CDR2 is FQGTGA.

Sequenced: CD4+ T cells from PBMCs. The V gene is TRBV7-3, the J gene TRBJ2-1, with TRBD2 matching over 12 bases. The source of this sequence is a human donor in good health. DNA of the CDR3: TGTGCCAGCAGCTTAACGGTGGCTAGCGGGAGGGGTGAGCAGTTCTTC. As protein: CASSLTVASGRGEQFF.